These T cell receptor beta chains were read from a single sample in a study of regulatory T cells in long-lasting Graves disease. MiXCR, applied by TCRdb to the reads, yields one record per CDR3 protein. The table includes 1,500 to 2,000 distinct CDR3 sequences, approximately 84% detected once. The sample in question was peripheral blood mononuclear cells (PBMCs), obtained with antithyroid drug treatment, in newly diagnosed or persistent Graves disease (not recorded which). These receptors all stem from a young woman with Graves disease. CDR3s include the opening cysteine and the closing phenylalanine or tryptophan. Each record gives: D gene, clone size, J gene, V gene, CDR3 DNA, CDR3 protein. The D gene is left open where the match is weak. Size tells how often a clone was seen (once, few, many) or the class of an expanded clone, and some rows leave it out.

TRBD2	NA	TRBJ2-1	TRBV6-1	TGTGCCAGCAGTCCCTCTGGGATTAGCGGGAGGTACAGCTCCTACAATGAGCAGTTCTTC	CASSPSGISGRYSSYNEQFF
TRBD2	NA	TRBJ2-7	TRBV20-1	TGCAGTGCTAGTATACTAGCGGGAGGAGACGAGCAGTACTTC	CSASILAGGDEQYF
NA	NA	TRBJ2-7	TRBV11-1	TGTGCCAGCAGCTTAGCGTGGGGGAAGCAGTACTTC	CASSLAWGKQYF
NA	NA	TRBJ1-1	TRBV19	TGTGCCAGTAGTATTGGGGTGGAGGGCACTGAAGCTTTCTTT	CASSIGVEGTEAFF
NA	NA	TRBJ2-3	TRBV12-3/TRBV12-4	TGTGCCAGCAGTTTTCGGGTGGATACGCAGTATTTT	CASSFRVDTQYF
NA	NA	TRBJ2-7	TRBV18	TGTGCCAGCTCACCCCAACCTCAGGAGGCCCCCTACGAGCAGTACTTC	CASSPQPQEAPYEQYF
NA	once	TRBJ2-3	TRBV7-6	TGTGCCAGCAGCTTTGCAGGTCAGAGGGGGGAGACGCAGTATTTT	CASSFAGQRGETQYF
NA	NA	TRBJ1-5	TRBV9	TGTGCCAGCAGCGCGTGGACAGGCAATCAGCCCCAGCATTTT	CASSAWTGNQPQHF
NA	NA	TRBJ1-1	TRBV6-5	TGTGCCAGCAGCTCTAGGGCTGAAGCTTTCTTT	CASSSRAEAFF
NA	NA	TRBJ1-2	TRBV28	TGTGCCAGCAGTCCCGAAGGTGGTGACTATGGCTACACCTTC	CASSPEGGDYGYTF
NA	few	TRBJ2-1	TRBV12-3/TRBV12-4	TGTGCCAGCAGTTTATCTGTAATGAATGAGCAGTTCTTC	CASSLSVMNEQFF
NA	NA	TRBJ2-1	TRBV3-1	TGTGCCAGCAGCCAAGCGGGAGTTAACAATGAGCAGTTCTTC	CASSQAGVNNEQFF
NA	few	TRBJ2-1	TRBV12-3/TRBV12-4	TGTGCCAGCAGTTTACATAGCGTGGGTGAGCAGTTCTTC	CASSLHSVGEQFF
NA	NA	TRBJ2-5	TRBV18	TGTGCCAGCTCCTTCGGACAGGCGGGACAAGAGACCCAGTACTTC	CASSFGQAGQETQYF
NA	few	TRBJ1-1	TRBV7-9	TGTGCCAGCAGCGTGGGACTCACGAACACTGAAGCTTTCTTT	CASSVGLTNTEAFF
TRBD2	NA	TRBJ2-5	TRBV20-1	TGCAGTGTTAGACTAGCGGGGAGACAAGAGACCCAGTACTTC	CSVRLAGRQETQYF
NA	NA	TRBJ1-6	TRBV23-1	TGCGCCAGCAGTCCCTTAGTCGGGCGGACCAAAAGCTCCTATAATTCACCCCTCCACTTT	CASSPLVGRTKSSYNSPLHF
TRBD1	NA	TRBJ2-1	TRBV7-9	TGTGCCAGCAGCCGAGCAGGGGGCCTCTACAATGAGCAGTTCTTC	CASSRAGGLYNEQFF
NA	once	TRBJ1-2	TRBV24-1	TGTGCCACCAGTGGTAATACAGGGAACTATGGCTACACCTTC	CATSGNTGNYGYTF
TRBD1	once	TRBJ2-1	TRBV3-1	TGTGCCAGCAGCCCACAGGGGGCTCACTACAATGAGCAGTTCTTC	CASSPQGAHYNEQFF